This T cell receptor beta chain emerged from a study of CD8 T cells in ankylosing spondylitis. Study-level results: Typical of ankylosing spondylitis blood, it appeared, was a TCR beta motif of eight highly homologous variants.

On this clonotype itself: Its target is not known.

The CDR3 length is 15 residues. Losses at the gene ends were 4 bases for V and 6 bases for J; bases not matched to a gene: 5. TCRdb reprocessed the 5' RACE reads via MiXCR and lists one record per CDR3 protein. Of approximately 500,000 distinct CDR3 sequences in the sample, 10% to 15% were seen once. This receptor was taken from a male donor with ankylosing spondylitis. The sample was blood, either unsorted or a sorted T cell fraction (not recorded which). This chain uses TRBV23-1 with TRBJ2-2, with 10 bases fitting TRBD2. TRBV23-1 counts as an open reading frame of uncertain function. CDR3: CASSLAGGWAGELFF. CDR3 nucleotides: TGCGCCAGCAGTCTAGCGGGAGGATGGGCCGGGGAGCTGTTTTTT.